Shown below are 18 T cell receptor beta chains from a single sample sequenced in a study of blood T cell repertoires in COVID-19. Profiled with immunoSEQ multiplex PCR; TCRdb holds only in-frame clones, not every one. The sample lists around 330,000 clones; approximately 90% were seen once. Sequenced: peripheral blood. The receptors stem from a woman in her twenties or thirties with COVID-19, enrolled during active disease.

V usage is TRBV18 and J usage is TRBJ2-6; D is uncertain. The length of the CDR3 is 19 residues. The germline V and J ends were trimmed by 3 bases and 0 bases, with 18 bases remaining between them. Germline assignment: CDR1 KGHSH and CDR2 LQKENI. CDR3 nucleotides: TGTGCCAGCTCACCCAGTGCAGGTTTGGGTTTCTCTGGGGCCAACGTCCTGACTTTC. It is translated as CASSPSAGLGFSGANVLTF.

The genes are TRBV5-1 and TRBJ1-1; 7 bases are a match to TRBD1. The germline CDR1 and CDR2 sequences are SGHRS and YFSETQ. Trimming at V came to 1 base and at J to 3 bases, leaving 3 bases not matched to a gene. This CDR3 region has 14 residues. This CDR3 is CASSLRRGHTEAFF. The CDR3 coding sequence is TGCGCCAGCAGCTTGAGGAGGGGGCACACTGAAGCTTTCTTT.

The rearrangement links TRBV13 to TRBJ1-3; 8 nucleotides match TRBD1. Trimming cost V 3 bases and J 5 bases; bases outside gene matches: 6. The CDR3 length is 15 residues. Germline lookup yields CDR1 PRHDT and CDR2 FYEKMQ (reference sequence). CDR3 DNA: TGTGCCAGCAGCTTTGGACAGGGTTATAGAAACACCATATATTTT. Translating it yields CASSFGQGYRNTIYF.

The chain employs TRBV7-9 and TRBJ2-3; 10 bases agree with TRBD2. This CDR3 is built from 12 residues. The trim removed 6 bases at V and 10 bases at J, leaving 4 bases unmatched. In germline, CDR1 is SEHNR, CDR2 FQNEAQ (reference sequence). The CDR3 region has the DNA TGTGCCAGCAGTTGGACTAGCGGACCGCAGTATTTT. This encodes CASSWTSGPQYF.

The chain is built from TRBV6-2 or TRBV6-3 and TRBJ2-3; TRBD2 matches at 8 bases. This CDR3 has 15 residues. Germline CDR1 MNHEY, CDR2 SVGEGT. J lost 4 bases, V lost 0 bases, and 3 bases had no gene match. CDR3 residues: CASSYSNGGADTQYF. The CDR3 nucleotides read TGTGCCAGCAGTTACTCAAACGGGGGGGCAGATACGCAGTATTTT.

There are many counts of this clone. The chain has TRBV5-1 and TRBJ1-3; the D is unclear. This CDR3 contains 17 residues. The germline CDR1 and CDR2 sequences are SGHRS and YFSETQ. Trimming took 0 bases from V and 0 from J, leaving 13 bases between them. The CDR3 region has the DNA TGCGCCAGCAGCTTGGCCGTCGGGTCTAGCTCTGGAAACACCATATATTTT. The encoded protein is CASSLAVGSSSGNTIYF.

The chain is built from TRBV7-3 and TRBJ1-2; D may be TRBD1 (6 bases). CDR1 and CDR2 from the germline V gene are SGHTA and FQGTGA. CDR3 size: 15 residues. The V and J ends lost 2 bases and 1 base respectively, with 11 bases between them. The CDR3 DNA follows: TGTGCCAGCAGCTTATCGGGGGGCAATAACTATGGCTACACCTTC. Translating it yields CASSLSGGNNYGYTF.

The chain joins TRBV5-1 to TRBJ2-1; TRBD2 might be the D (5 bases). The V gene's germline CDR1 is SGHRS and CDR2 YFSETQ. V was pared by 6 bases and J by 8 bases, with 9 bases between. The CDR3 spans 11 residues. The CDR3 DNA is TGCGCCAGCAACAAAGCGGATGAGCAGTTCTTC. This translates into CASNKADEQFF.

The V and J genes are TRBV9 and TRBJ1-2; TRBD1 matches at 7 bases. Germline lookup yields CDR1 SGDLS and CDR2 YYNGEE. The V gene end was trimmed by 0 bases and the J gene end by 0 bases; junction bases not matched to a gene: 2. The length of the CDR3 is 15 residues. CDR3 protein: CASSVGQGTNYGYTF. The CDR3 DNA reads TGTGCCAGCAGCGTAGGACAGGGAACTAACTATGGCTACACCTTC.

The V call is TRBV2, the J call TRBJ1-2, with 7 bases aligning to TRBD1. The ends lost 7 bases at V and 5 bases at J; junction bases unmatched: 7. Per germline, CDR1 SNHLY and CDR2 FYNNEI. The CDR3 contains 13 residues. The DNA for the CDR3 is TGTGCCAGCAAGGCAGGGGGGTCTTATGGCTACACCTTC. Its protein product is CASKAGGSYGYTF.

This clone appeared a single time. The chain combines TRBV18 with TRBJ1-2; 7 bases fit TRBD1. V trimming: 3 bases; J trimming: 1 base; junction bases outside the gene matches: 2. This CDR3 spans 14 amino acids. The germline CDR1 and CDR2 sequences are KGHSH and LQKENI. The CDR3 DNA is TGTGCCAGCTCACCCGGGACAGTTAACTATGGCTACACCTTC. Translating gives CASSPGTVNYGYTF.

This chain links TRBV29-1 with TRBJ2-5; TRBD2 agrees at 11 bases. CDR3 length: 17 residues. The V and J ends lost 7 bases and 0 bases, in that order; junction bases with no gene match: 13. Germline V gives CDR1 SQVTM, CDR2 ANQGSEA. The CDR3 reads CSAPTLAGVLYQETQYF. CDR3 DNA sequence: TGCAGCGCCCCCACACTAGCGGGGGTATTGTACCAAGAGACCCAGTACTTC.

This clone showed up many times. V usage is TRBV7-6 and J usage is TRBJ2-1, with 7 bases lining up with TRBD2. Trimming removed 1 base from V and 9 bases from J; junction bases left unmatched: 12. The CDR3 is 16 residues long. Per germline, CDR1 SGHVS and CDR2 FNYEAQ. The CDR3 region is CASSLGAGEIGVEQFF. In nucleotides, the CDR3 is TGTGCCAGCAGCTTAGGGGCGGGGGAGATAGGAGTTGAGCAGTTCTTC.

This sequence joins TRBV2 and TRBJ1-2; unclear D gene. Germline assignment: CDR1 SNHLY and CDR2 FYNNEI. This CDR3 comprises 12 residues. Trimming cost V 6 bases and J 5 bases, with 10 bases left between them. For the CDR3, the DNA is TGTGCCAGCAGCTTCGACAAGTATGGCTACACCTTC. This codes for CASSFDKYGYTF.

The chain joins TRBV2 to TRBJ1-2, with 7 bases fitting TRBD1. Germline assignment: CDR1 SNHLY and CDR2 FYNNEI. The V segment lost 4 bases and the J segment 6 bases; nucleotides outside the gene matches: 5. The CDR3 loop spans 13 amino acids. CDR3 loop: CASSVRTGDGYTF. The CDR3 DNA reads TGTGCCAGCAGTGTTAGGACAGGAGATGGCTACACCTTC.

The chain uses TRBV5-5 and TRBJ2-2, with 13 positions matching TRBD2. The CDR3 loop spans 18 amino acids. Germline V gene lookup returns CDR1 SGHKS and CDR2 YYEKEE (reference sequence). Trimming at V came to 3 bases and at J to 2 bases, leaving 7 bases not matched to a gene. CDR3 DNA: TGTGCCAGCAGCTGGACCGGGACTAGCGGGGTCAACACCGGGGAGCTGTTTTTT. It yields the protein CASSWTGTSGVNTGELFF.

This clone was seen more than once but under ten times. V gene TRBV19 combines with J gene TRBJ1-2, with 11 nucleotides matching TRBD1. V dropped 1 base and J dropped 7; count of bases not matched to a gene: 5. Germline CDR1 is LNHDA and CDR2 is SQIVND (reference sequence). The CDR3 covers 15 residues. In DNA, the CDR3 is TGTGCCAGTAGTATAGTGTTGGGACAGGGGGTTGGCTACACCTTC. Protein: CASSIVLGQGVGYTF.

Notes on this clone: The sample contains more than one DNA sequence encoding this CDR3. The rearrangement links TRBV28 to TRBJ1-1; weak D call: TRBD1 (6 bases). Looked up from germline, CDR1 is MDHEN and CDR2 is SYDVKM. This CDR3 contains 12 residues. V gave up 7 bases and J gave up 3 bases, with 9 bases separating them. The chain's CDR3 is CASKYRDTEAFF. The CDR3 DNA is TGTGCCAGCAAGTACAGGGACACTGAAGCTTTCTTT.